This T cell receptor beta chain was found in a study of regulatory T cells in long-lasting Graves disease. The time point is: newly diagnosed GD, antithyroid drugs for less than 3 months. Generation of the TCR library employed RNA extracted from PBMCs. Investigators prepared the TCR beta libraries by applying iRepertoire HTBI primers and Arm-PCR of CDR3 regions. TCRdb analysed the multiplex PCR reads with MiXCR anew, one entry per CDR3 protein. Of about 500,000 distinct CDR3 sequences in the sample, 15% to 20% were seen once. The same sample was also used in a study of T cells in Graves' hyperthyroidism and ophthalmopathy.

The starting material was peripheral blood mononuclear cells (PBMCs), obtained at new diagnosis, from a patient treated with antithyroid drugs. The receptor's source is a man aged 35-49 years with Graves disease.

CDR3 sequence reads: CASSQDSGSYNEQFF. The DNA for the CDR3 is TGTGCCAGCAGCCAAGATTCAGGAAGCTACAATGAGCAGTTCTTC. This chain joins TRBV3-1 and TRBJ2-1; D is ambiguous. The CDR3 has 15 residues. Per germline, CDR1 LGHDT and CDR2 YNNKEL (reference sequence). Between the trimmed V and J ends, which lost 0 bases and 3 bases, there was a span of 9 bases.